This entry features one TCR beta chain sequence. Its specificity is not known. The data are from a study of cytomegalovirus exposure and HLA in healthy donors. Study results and limitations: Serostatus for CMV was the only available immune exposure information.

The CDR3 totals 15 residues. Germline trimming cut 6 bases from V and 5 bases from J; bases unmatched to any gene: 7. CDR1 MNHNS and CDR2 SASEGT come from the germline V gene. Both 60 Vbeta primers and 13 Jbeta primers went into the PCR. The method was immunoSEQ multiplex PCR; TCRdb's version includes in-frame clones alone and lacks a portion of them. This table has under 200,000 clones, more than 70% appearing once. This chain joins TRBV6-1 and TRBJ1-5; 10 nucleotides agree with TRBD1. The sample was PBMCs. The source of this sequence is a male donor in good health and CMV-seronegative. The CDR3 region has the DNA TGTGCCAGCAGACGGGACAGGGGAAGATATCAGCCCCAGCATTTT. This sequence encodes CASRRDRGRYQPQHF.